This entry lists 21 T cell receptor beta chains sequenced from one sample in a study of shared clonotypes between healthy human individuals. TCRdb's table, derived via immunoSEQ multiplex PCR, lists solely in-frame clones and lacks some. The table has approximately 2,000,000 clones, 85% to 95% seen once. What was sequenced was naive CD4+ T cells from PBMCs. Sample subset: CD45RA+ positively selected. These receptors came from a man between 18 and 35 years old in good health. Some clones in this sample may be carry-over from other donors' samples.

On this clone: The same CDR3 arises from other DNA sequences in this sample as well. J is TRBJ2-1 and V is TRBV7-2; TRBD2 aligns across 14 bases. The CDR3 runs 15 residues. Germline assignment: CDR1 SGHTA and CDR2 FQGNSA. V shed 3 bases, J shed 10 bases, and the junction held 5 bases outside the gene matches. CDR3: CASSLGLAGVREQFF. The CDR3 DNA sequence: TGTGCCAGCAGCTTGGGACTAGCGGGAGTTCGGGAGCAGTTCTTC. Based on the CDR3 plus reference TRBV7-2 and TRBJ2-1, the full variable domain is GAGVSQSPSNKVTEKGKDVELRCDPISGHTALYWYRQSLGQGLEFLIYFQGNSAPDKSGLPSDRFSAERTGGSVSTLTIQRTQQEDSAVYLCASSLGLAGVREQFFGPGTRLTVL.

The rearrangement uses TRBV28 and TRBJ2-7, with D tentatively TRBD1 (5 bases). The CDR3 has 15 amino acids. The V gene lost 2 bases and the J gene lost 0 bases, with 11 bases spanning the gap. The germline gives CDR1 MDHEN, CDR2 SYDVKM. CDR3 DNA sequence: TGTGCCAGCAGTTTAGAAGGGGTGGGCTCCTACGAGCAGTACTTC. Translating gives CASSLEGVGSYEQYF. The full variable domain, its missing parts supplied by reference TRBV28 and TRBJ2-7, is DVKVTQSSRYLVKRTGEKVFLECVQDMDHENMFWYRQDPGLGLRLIYFSYDVKMKEKGDIPEGYSVSREKKERFSLILESASTNQTSMYLCASSLEGVGSYEQYFGPGTRLTVT.

A note on this clone: In the same sample, other DNA sequences code for this CDR3. V is TRBV20-1 and J is TRBJ2-5; 8 bases are a match to TRBD2. The CDR3 extends over 11 amino acids. Germline V gene lookup returns CDR1 DFQATT and CDR2 SNEGSKA (reference sequence). V was clipped by 6 bases and J by 5 bases; unmatched bases: 2. The CDR3, as DNA: TGCAGTGCCACGGGAGGGGAGACCCAGTACTTC. It is translated as CSATGGETQYF.

The V and J genes are TRBV4-3 and TRBJ1-1, with D possibly TRBD1 on 6 matching bases. This CDR3 has 14 residues. V lost 3 bases, J lost 4 bases, and 12 bases lay in between. Germline CDR1 LGHNA, CDR2 YSLEER. Written as DNA, the CDR3 is TGCGCCAGCAGCCACCCAGGGGTCGCCACTGAAGCTTTCTTT. Amino acids: CASSHPGVATEAFF.

The CDR3, as DNA: TGTGCCAGCAGCCTTCGACTAGCGGGAGAGGATACGCAGTATTTT. Its translation: CASSLRLAGEDTQYF. The gene calls are TRBV7-9 and TRBJ2-3; 12 nucleotides agree with TRBD2. V was clipped by 5 bases and J by 6 bases; unmatched bases: 6. The CDR3 sequence is 15 residues long. Germline CDR1 and CDR2: SEHNR and FQNEAQ (reference sequence).

The chain combines TRBV5-6 with TRBJ1-4; TRBD1 matches 7 bases. Germline trimming cut 4 bases from V and 5 bases from J; bases unmatched to any gene: 8. Germline V gene sequence: CDR1 SGHDT, CDR2 YYEEEE. The CDR3 extends over 15 amino acids. The CDR3 region is CASSPGQVLNEKLFF. CDR3 sequence (DNA): TGTGCCAGCAGCCCAGGACAGGTTCTCAATGAAAAACTGTTTTTT.

This chain connects TRBV11-3 to TRBJ2-5, with D perhaps TRBD1 (7 bases). The germline V gene encodes CDR1 SGHNT and CDR2 YENEEA. The CDR3 has 15 amino acids. Trimming cost V 4 bases and J 2 bases, with 14 bases left between them. The CDR3: CASSSWAGGQETQYF. In nucleotides, the CDR3 is TGTGCCAGCAGCTCCTGGGCAGGGGGGCAAGAGACCCAGTACTTC. Together with reference TRBV11-3 and TRBJ2-5, the CDR3 gives the full variable domain: EAGVVQSPRYKIIEKKQPVAFWCNPISGHNTLYWYLQNLGQGPELLIRYENEEAVDDSQLPKDRFSAERLKGVDSTLKIQPAELGDSAVYLCASSSWAGGQETQYFGPGTRLLVL.

The chain links TRBV23-1 to TRBJ2-5; 7 nucleotides match TRBD2. TRBV23-1 is flagged as an ORF with uncertain function. CDR3 length: 14 amino acids. Trimming removed 0 bases from V and 4 bases from J; junction bases left unmatched: 2. The CDR3 region is CASSQSGGRETQYF. The CDR3 DNA reads TGCGCCAGCAGTCAATCGGGGGGGAGAGAGACCCAGTACTTC.

The chain links TRBV5-1 to TRBJ2-5; TRBD2 aligns across 7 bases. The germline gives CDR1 SGHRS, CDR2 YFSETQ. The CDR3 totals 15 residues. The V gene end was trimmed by 4 bases and the J gene end by 4 bases; junction bases not matched to a gene: 10. The CDR3 spells CASSPGLVEGETQYF. The CDR3, as DNA: TGCGCCAGCAGCCCCGGACTAGTAGAGGGAGAGACCCAGTACTTC.

This clone was found once. The rearrangement joins TRBV4-2 to TRBJ2-3; 8 nucleotides agree with TRBD2. The germline V gene has CDR1 LGHNA and CDR2 YNFKEQ. The CDR3 length is 13 residues. J was trimmed by 6 bases and V by 1 base; bases with no gene match: 0. CDR3 in amino acids: CASSQAGGDTQYF. In DNA form, the CDR3 reads TGTGCCAGCAGCCAAGCGGGAGGGGATACGCAGTATTTT.

The chain joins TRBV29-1 to TRBJ1-4, with D maybe TRBD1 (6 bases). Between the trimmed V and J ends, which lost 3 bases and 6 bases, there was a span of 8 bases. The CDR3 runs to 12 residues. From germline, CDR1 is SQVTM and CDR2 ANQGSEA. CDR3 DNA sequence: TGCAGCGTTGAGGGACAAGATGAAAAACTGTTTTTT. Amino acids: CSVEGQDEKLFF.

J is TRBJ2-7 and V is TRBV6-1; D possibly matches TRBD1 or TRBD2 (5 bases each). Germline-derived CDR1 and CDR2 are MNHNS and SASEGT. The CDR3 covers 16 residues. With 0 bases removed from V and 9 bases from J, the gap between germline ends came to 21 bases. The CDR3 DNA sequence: TGTGCCAGCAGTGAAGCGGGGTTCGGGACGCTACGAGGGCAGTACTTC. Protein product: CASSEAGFGTLRGQYF.

The chain is built from TRBV4-1 and TRBJ2-5; D uncertain. Trimming shortened V by 5 bases and J by 5 bases, and 12 bases separated the two germline ends. Germline assignment: CDR1 MGHRA and CDR2 YSYEKL. The CDR3 is 13 amino acids. Here the CDR3 DNA reads TGCGCCAGCAGCTTAGGTCTTCCGGAGACCCAGTACTTC. This sequence encodes CASSLGLPETQYF.

V is TRBV11-2 and J is TRBJ2-3; D is perhaps TRBD1 or TRBD2 (5 bases each). Germline lookup yields CDR1 SGHAT and CDR2 FQNNGV. The CDR3 extends over 18 amino acids. Trimming removed 0 bases at V and 2 bases at J, with 18 bases between. CDR3 coding DNA: TGTGCCAGCAGCTTAGATTGGTTATTACTAGGGGTCACAGATACGCAGTATTTT. It specifies CASSLDWLLLGVTDTQYF.

This chain joins TRBV28 and TRBJ1-5; D ambiguous. The CDR3 is made up of 16 amino acids. Germline V CDR1 and CDR2: MDHEN, SYDVKM. Trimming left V 6 bases short and J 1 base short, with 16 bases between. The CDR3 region has the DNA TGTGCCAGCAGACTCCCCCGGGGTCTAAGCAATCAGCCCCAGCATTTT. Protein: CASRLPRGLSNQPQHF.

This clone has more than one count but fewer than ten. The genes are TRBV9 and TRBJ2-2; TRBD2 agrees at 10 bases. Germline V gene data show CDR1 as SGDLS and CDR2 as YYNGEE. The CDR3 spans 16 residues. V dropped 5 bases and J dropped 7; count of bases not matched to a gene: 11. The DNA of the CDR3 is TGTGCCAGCAGGGGTAGCGGGAGGCCCGGTCACGGGGAGCTGTTTTTT. Amino acid sequence: CASRGSGRPGHGELFF.

About this clone: The sample carries other DNA sequences with the same CDR3. The chain joins TRBV20-1 to TRBJ2-7; D not resolved. The length of the CDR3 is 11 residues. Trimming took off 0 bases at V and 7 bases at J, with 7 bases between the two ends. Germline-derived CDR1 and CDR2 are DFQATT and SNEGSKA (reference sequence). The CDR3 spells CSARDLREQYF. CDR3 nucleotides: TGCAGTGCTAGAGATCTCAGGGAGCAGTACTTC.

This chain links TRBV18 with TRBJ2-3; D gene uncertain. Trimming stripped 0 bases from V and 6 bases from J, with 10 bases between. Germline V gene sequence: CDR1 KGHSH, CDR2 LQKENI. This CDR3 is built from 14 residues. CDR3 coding DNA: TGTGCCAGCTCACCACCGGCGCGAGAGGATACGCAGTATTTT. This sequence encodes CASSPPAREDTQYF.

The CDR3 reads CASSLGGGGAYYGYTF. The DNA for the CDR3 is TGTGCCAGCAGCTTAGGTGGTGGGGGCGCTTACTATGGCTACACCTTC. The genes are TRBV7-8 and TRBJ1-2; D perhaps matches TRBD1 (6 bases). Germline-derived CDR1 and CDR2 are SGHVS and FQNEAQ. V lost 1 base, J lost 3 bases, and 15 bases lay in between. This CDR3 is built from 16 residues.

The rearrangement uses TRBV18 and TRBJ2-2; 14 bases align to TRBD2. Per germline, CDR1 KGHSH and CDR2 LQKENI. Trimming took 7 bases from V and 1 from J; bases not matched to a gene: 2. This CDR3 is 16 amino acids long. CDR3 residues: CASFGTSGRNTGELFF. In DNA, the CDR3 is TGTGCCAGCTTTGGGACTAGCGGGAGGAACACCGGGGAGCTGTTTTTT. Based on the CDR3 plus reference TRBV18 and TRBJ2-2, the full variable domain is NAGVMQNPRHLVRRRGQEARLRCSPMKGHSHVYWYRQLPEEGLKFMVYLQKENIIDESGMPKERFSAEFPKEGPSILRIQQVVRGDSAAYFCASFGTSGRNTGELFFGEGSRLTVL.

This sequence joins TRBV4-1 and TRBJ1-4; maybe TRBD1 (6 bases). Trimming took off 4 bases at V and 8 bases at J, with 20 bases between the two ends. In germline, CDR1 is MGHRA, CDR2 YSYEKL. The CDR3 totals 16 residues. The CDR3 bases are TGCGCCAGCAGCCCTCACTGGACAGATCGTCGGGAAAAACTGTTTTTT. It specifies CASSPHWTDRREKLFF.